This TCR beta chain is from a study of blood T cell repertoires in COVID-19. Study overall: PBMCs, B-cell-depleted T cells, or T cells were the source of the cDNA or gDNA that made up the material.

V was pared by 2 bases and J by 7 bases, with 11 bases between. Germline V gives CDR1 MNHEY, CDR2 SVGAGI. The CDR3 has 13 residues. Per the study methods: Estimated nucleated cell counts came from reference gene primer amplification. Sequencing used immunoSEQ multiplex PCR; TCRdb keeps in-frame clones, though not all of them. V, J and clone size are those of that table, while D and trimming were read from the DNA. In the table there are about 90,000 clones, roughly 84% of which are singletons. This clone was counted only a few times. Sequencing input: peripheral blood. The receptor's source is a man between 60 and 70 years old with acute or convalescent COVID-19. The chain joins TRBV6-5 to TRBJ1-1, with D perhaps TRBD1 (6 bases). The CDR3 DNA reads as TGTGCCAGCAGTTACCGTGGGGGCGGTGAAGCTTTCTTT. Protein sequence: CASSYRGGGEAFF.